These 12 T cell receptor beta chains were sequenced from one sample in a study of blood T cell repertoires in COVID-19. Sequenced by immunoSEQ multiplex PCR; TCRdb stores in-frame clones only, minus some. The top ten hold about 12% of the sample, which has fewer than 60,000 clones, 88% seen once. Sequenced: peripheral blood. The receptors originated from a human donor with active COVID-19. The donor label of this sample is uncertain.

This clone was observed a handful of times. This sequence joins TRBV5-1 and TRBJ1-1; 9 nucleotides line up with TRBD1. Germline V gene data show CDR1 as SGHRS and CDR2 as YFSETQ. With 3 bases clipped from V and 1 base from J, the junction kept 1 base outside the gene matches. The CDR3 is 14 amino acids. This CDR3 is CASSWTGANTEAFF. The CDR3 bases are TGCGCCAGCAGCTGGACAGGGGCGAACACTGAAGCTTTCTTT.

The V and J genes are TRBV18 and TRBJ2-1, with 7 bases aligning to TRBD1. Looked up from germline, CDR1 is KGHSH and CDR2 is LQKENI. The CDR3 contains 16 residues. V was clipped by 2 bases and J by 2 bases; unmatched bases: 6. The CDR3 DNA follows: TGTGCCAGCTCACCAGTACAGGGGCGCACCTACAATGAGCAGTTCTTC. It specifies CASSPVQGRTYNEQFF.

The V gene is TRBV7-3, the J gene TRBJ2-3; 12 bases align to TRBD2. The V and J ends lost 5 bases and 6 bases, in that order; junction bases with no gene match: 6. Germline CDR1 SGHTA, CDR2 FQGTGA. This CDR3 is built from 15 residues. The CDR3 nucleotides are TGTGCCAGCAGCCACCTAGCGGGGGGGCGTGATACGCAGTATTTT. Residues: CASSHLAGGRDTQYF.

The gene calls are TRBV5-6 and TRBJ1-3; a possible D gene is TRBD1 (5 bases). Trimming left V 0 bases short and J 0 bases short, with 10 bases between. This CDR3 spans 16 amino acids. From germline, CDR1 is SGHDT and CDR2 YYEEEE. The CDR3 DNA is TGTGCCAGCAGCTTGGACAGGTCGCTCTCTGGAAACACCATATATTTT. Residues: CASSLDRSLSGNTIYF.

CDR3 sequence: CAWSGQPYEQYF. In DNA, the CDR3 is TGTGCCTGGTCGGGACAGCCCTACGAGCAGTACTTC. V gene TRBV30 combines with J gene TRBJ2-7; 7 nucleotides match TRBD1. This CDR3 is 12 amino acids long. Trimming removed 5 bases from V and 2 bases from J; junction bases left unmatched: 3. Germline V gene lookup returns CDR1 GTSNPN and CDR2 SVGIG (reference sequence). The entire variable domain, with the rest obtained from reference TRBV30 and TRBJ2-7, is as follows: SQTIHQWPATLVQPVGSPLSLECTVEGTSNPNLYWYRQAAGRGLQLLFYSVGIGQISSEVPQNLSASRPQDRQFILSSKKLLLSDSGFYLCAWSGQPYEQYFGPGTRLTVT.

This clone was seen once. At the DNA level, this CDR3 is encoded by other sequences in the same sample as well. The V and J genes are TRBV18 and TRBJ1-3; D is perhaps TRBD1 (6 bases). CDR3 length equals 15 residues. In germline, CDR1 is KGHSH, CDR2 LQKENI. V was pared by 1 base and J by 5 bases, with 12 bases between. The CDR3 DNA reads TGTGCCAGCTCACCACTAACACAGGGCAGAAACACCATATATTTT. Protein product: CASSPLTQGRNTIYF.

V is TRBV7-3 and J is TRBJ2-3; D possibly corresponds to TRBD1 (5 bases). Germline loops: CDR1 SGHTA, CDR2 FQGTGA. The CDR3 loop spans 14 amino acids. The V and J ends lost 3 bases and 1 base respectively, with 8 bases between them. The CDR3 reads CASSFAGRTDTQYF. DNA for the CDR3: TGTGCCAGCAGCTTTGCAGGGCGCACAGATACGCAGTATTTT.

J is TRBJ2-2 and V is TRBV24-1; possible D gene TRBD2, 6 bases. This CDR3 spans 17 amino acids. V was pared by 4 bases and J by 0 bases, with 14 bases between. The germline gives CDR1 KGHDR, CDR2 SFDVKD. CDR3 loop: CATSDPGGTANTGELFF. As DNA, the CDR3 is TGTGCCACCAGTGACCCCGGCGGGACGGCGAACACCGGGGAGCTGTTTTTT.

This sequence joins TRBV11-2 and TRBJ1-1; maybe TRBD1 (6 bases). Trimming left V 5 bases short and J 2 bases short, with 9 bases between. The CDR3 loop spans 13 amino acids. Germline V CDR1 and CDR2: SGHAT, FQNNGV. CDR3: CASSGDTNTEAFF. DNA for the CDR3: TGTGCCAGCAGCGGGGACACCAACACTGAAGCTTTCTTT.

The chain is built from TRBV5-1 and TRBJ2-2; 7 bases are a match to TRBD2. The CDR3 extends over 14 amino acids. CDR1 is SGHRS, CDR2 YFSETQ, per germline. V lost 7 bases and J lost 2; bases outside the gene matches: 5. CDR3 sequence: CASAGTTNTGELFF. CDR3 nucleotide sequence: TGCGCCAGCGCCGGGACTACCAACACCGGGGAGCTGTTTTTT.

The chain links TRBV12-3 or TRBV12-4 to TRBJ1-5; a weak D match, TRBD1 (5 bases). The CDR3 sequence is 12 residues long. V was clipped by 6 bases and J by 3 bases, with 6 bases between them. The CDR3 loop reads CASRQVNQPQHF. For the CDR3, the DNA is TGTGCCAGCAGACAGGTCAATCAGCCCCAGCATTTT.

The chain joins TRBV6-5 to TRBJ1-5; 8 nucleotides align to TRBD1. Germline trimming cut 7 bases from V and 6 bases from J; bases unmatched to any gene: 8. The CDR3 covers 14 residues. Germline V gives CDR1 MNHEY, CDR2 SVGAGI. CDR3 in DNA: TGTGCCAGCACCGGTGACAGGGGTGTTCAGCCCCAGCATTTT. Encoded protein: CASTGDRGVQPQHF.